These 28 T cell receptor beta chains share one sample of origin, sequenced in a study of cytomegalovirus exposure and HLA in healthy donors. The PCR contained 60 Vbeta and 13 Jbeta primers. Profiling relied on immunoSEQ multiplex PCR, and the TCRdb table lists in-frame clones only, not all of them. Of over 100,000 clones listed, 74% are singletons. Material: PBMCs. All receptors derive from a human donor in good health.

The J gene is TRBJ2-7, the V gene TRBV18, with 11 bases matching TRBD1. Germline CDR1 and CDR2: KGHSH and LQKENI. The junction had 3 bases not matched to a gene; V was cut back by 6 bases and J by 2 bases. The CDR3 sequence is 14 residues long. This CDR3 is CASSRTGGPYEQYF. CDR3 sequence (DNA): TGTGCCAGCTCCCGGACAGGGGGCCCCTACGAGCAGTACTTC.

The chain is built from TRBV6-1 and TRBJ1-1, with a possible D match to TRBD1 (5 bases). This CDR3 spans 15 amino acids. The ends were cut back, 8 bases at V and 1 base at J, with 17 bases in the middle. The germline V gene has CDR1 MNHNS and CDR2 SASEGT. The CDR3 region has the DNA TGTGCCAGCTGGGGAAGGGAAGGGGCGAACACTGAAGCTTTCTTT. Encoded protein: CASWGREGANTEAFF.

This chain joins TRBV5-1 and TRBJ1-1, with D uncertain. Trimming pared 1 base from V and 1 base from J, leaving 5 bases between. This CDR3 region has 13 residues. Germline CDR1 is SGHRS and CDR2 is YFSETQ. CDR3 loop: CASSLNRNTEAFF. The CDR3 nucleotides read TGCGCCAGCAGCTTGAATAGGAACACTGAAGCTTTCTTT.

This clone was counted a few times. The chain links TRBV15 to TRBJ2-1, with 12 positions matching TRBD2. CDR3 length equals 18 residues. CDR1 is LNHNV, CDR2 YYDKDF, per germline (reference sequence). Losses at the gene ends were 1 base for V and 8 bases for J; bases not matched to a gene: 12. CDR3 nucleotide sequence: TGTGCCACCAGCAGAGGAGGTCGACTAGCGGGAGTTTTCGATGAGCAGTTCTTC. It translates to CATSRGGRLAGVFDEQFF.

This chain uses TRBV28 with TRBJ1-5, with D possibly TRBD1 on 5 matching bases. The V gene lost 2 bases and the J gene lost 5 bases, with 16 bases spanning the gap. CDR1 is MDHEN and CDR2 is SYDVKM in the germline V gene. The CDR3 totals 16 residues. DNA of the CDR3: TGTGCCAGCAGTTTAGGCGGGGCAGGGAATTATCAGCCCCAGCATTTT. This encodes CASSLGGAGNYQPQHF.

CDR3 amino acids: CASSAGAQTQYF. The CDR3 DNA is TGTGCCAGCAGCGCAGGGGCCCAGACCCAGTACTTC. The rearrangement joins TRBV2 to TRBJ2-5, with D perhaps TRBD1 (6 bases). V lost 6 bases and J 6 bases, leaving 11 bases between the germline ends. Germline V lookup: CDR1 SNHLY, CDR2 FYNNEI. There are 12 residues in the CDR3.

For the CDR3, the DNA is TGTGCCAGCAGTTTAGTAAAGAACACTGAAGCTTTCTTT. It encodes CASSLVKNTEAFF. The genes are TRBV27 and TRBJ1-1; no firm D call. The CDR3 is 13 amino acids. V lost 2 bases to trimming and J lost 1 base, with 5 bases between them. Per germline, CDR1 MNHEY and CDR2 SMNVEV (reference sequence).

V usage is TRBV29-1 and J usage is TRBJ1-4; 9 bases align to TRBD1. The CDR3 covers 11 residues. CDR1 is SQVTM and CDR2 is ANQGSEA in the germline V gene. V trimming: 5 bases; J trimming: 11 bases; junction bases outside the gene matches: 3. Written as DNA, the CDR3 is TGCAGCGTTCCCGACAGGGGGAAACTGTTTTTT. Translated: CSVPDRGKLFF.

This clone was detected only a few times. This rearrangement joins TRBV6-1 to TRBJ1-2; D not certain. Germline lookup yields CDR1 MNHNS and CDR2 SASEGT. This CDR3 region has 15 residues. The V end lost 6 bases, the J end lost 4 bases, and 18 bases lay between the germline ends. As DNA, the CDR3 is TGTGCCAGCAGGGAAACAGATTATCCAGTCTATGGCTACACCTTC. Translating it yields CASRETDYPVYGYTF.

This chain uses TRBV14 with TRBJ2-1; weak D call: TRBD2 (7 bases). Germline CDR1 reads SGHDN; CDR2 reads FVKESK. V was cut by 3 bases and J by 4 bases, with 13 bases left in between. The CDR3 covers 15 residues. CDR3 region: CASSQGGGPYNEQFF. DNA for the CDR3: TGTGCCAGCAGCCAGGGCGGGGGCCCGTACAATGAGCAGTTCTTC.

This clone has a handful of counts. Other DNA sequences in the same sample also yield this CDR3. The gene calls are TRBV5-1 and TRBJ2-7; D call uncertain. Per germline, CDR1 SGHRS and CDR2 YFSETQ. V lost 0 bases and J lost 1, with 5 bases in between. The CDR3 sequence is 13 residues long. CDR3 in DNA: TGCGCCAGCAGCTTGGCCGGGTCCTACGAGCAGTACTTC. As protein: CASSLAGSYEQYF. The complete variable domain, with remaining parts taken from reference TRBV5-1 and TRBJ2-7, reads KAGVTQTPRYLIKTRGQQVTLSCSPISGHRSVSWYQQTPGQGLQFLFEYFSETQRNKGNFPGRFSGRQFSNSRSEMNVSTLELGDSALYLCASSLAGSYEQYFGPGTRLTVT.

The V gene is TRBV11-3, the J gene TRBJ2-1; D not certain. Looked up from germline, CDR1 is SGHNT and CDR2 is YENEEA. The CDR3 has 15 residues. V lost 0 bases and J 0 bases, leaving 6 bases between the germline ends. CDR3 DNA: TGTGCCAGCAGCTTAGACGCCAGCTCCTACAATGAGCAGTTCTTC. Amino acid sequence: CASSLDASSYNEQFF.

The rearrangement links TRBV7-3 to TRBJ2-3; tentative D call: TRBD1 (6 bases). Trimming cost V 5 bases and J 1 base, with 10 bases left between them. CDR3 length equals 14 residues. CDR1 is SGHTA, CDR2 FQGTGA, per germline. CDR3 amino acids: CASSTAGGTDTQYF. The CDR3 coding sequence is TGTGCCAGCAGCACCGCAGGGGGCACAGATACGCAGTATTTT.

This chain uses TRBV5-1 with TRBJ1-1; 8 nucleotides line up with TRBD1. Germline values: CDR1 SGHRS, CDR2 YFSETQ. The CDR3 is 18 residues long. Germline trimming cut 0 bases from V and 5 bases from J; bases unmatched to any gene: 15. The CDR3 DNA reads as TGCGCCAGCAGCTTGGCAATGGGGGAAATCAGGGGGCTAACTGAAGCTTTCTTT. Its translation is CASSLAMGEIRGLTEAFF.

In this sample, this clone turned up once. V usage is TRBV30 and J usage is TRBJ1-1, with a possible D match to TRBD1 (5 bases). Germline CDR1 is GTSNPN and CDR2 is SVGIG (reference sequence). Trimming left V 4 bases short and J 3 bases short, with 9 bases between. This CDR3 is built from 12 residues. Here the CDR3 DNA reads TGTGCCTGGAAAAGGGACTACACTGAAGCTTTCTTT. Translated, it gives CAWKRDYTEAFF.

J is TRBJ2-2 and V is TRBV19, with TRBD2 matching 14 bases. In germline, CDR1 is LNHDA, CDR2 SQIVND (reference sequence). The CDR3 extends over 18 amino acids. V lost 7 bases, J lost 2 bases, and 9 bases stayed unmatched. The CDR3 bases are TGTGCCAGTACCTCTGGGACTAGCGGGAGTATAAACACCGGGGAGCTGTTTTTT. The encoded protein is CASTSGTSGSINTGELFF.

The rearrangement uses TRBV13 and TRBJ2-1; D perhaps matches TRBD1 (5 bases). Germline CDR1 and CDR2: PRHDT and FYEKMQ (reference sequence). V lost 0 bases and J lost 5, with 5 bases in between. The CDR3 totals 13 residues. The CDR3 region is CASSLGRDNEQFF. CDR3 sequence (DNA): TGTGCCAGCAGCTTAGGCAGGGACAATGAGCAGTTCTTC. The full variable domain, its missing parts supplied by reference TRBV13 and TRBJ2-1, is AAGVIQSPRHLIKEKRETATLKCYPIPRHDTVYWYQQGPGQDPQFLISFYEKMQSDKGSIPDRFSAQQFSDYHSELNMSSLELGDSALYFCASSLGRDNEQFFGPGTRLTVL.

The J gene is TRBJ1-2, the V gene TRBV5-4; tentatively, D is TRBD1 (5 bases). CDR3 length: 14 residues. The V gene's germline CDR1 is SGHNT and CDR2 YYREEE (reference sequence). Trimming cost V 5 bases and J 4 bases, with 15 bases left between them. CDR3 sequence reads: CASRFVGGTYGYTF. CDR3 nucleotides: TGTGCCAGCAGGTTCGTTGGGGGGACCTATGGCTACACCTTC.

The V gene is TRBV11-2, the J gene TRBJ1-1; 7 bases are a match to TRBD1. Looked up from germline, CDR1 is SGHAT and CDR2 is FQNNGV. The CDR3 has 14 residues. The trim removed 5 bases at V and 0 bases at J, leaving 3 bases unmatched. The CDR3 sequence is CASSRGQMNTEAFF. CDR3 DNA: TGTGCCAGCAGCCGGGGACAGATGAACACTGAAGCTTTCTTT.

The chain is built from TRBV18 and TRBJ1-1; TRBD1 might be the D (5 bases). Germline assignment: CDR1 KGHSH and CDR2 LQKENI. V shed 1 base and J shed 3 bases, with 18 bases lying between them. The CDR3 sequence is 17 residues long. CDR3: CASSPRRTTLTDTEAFF. The CDR3 coding sequence is TGTGCCAGCTCACCACGAAGGACAACCCTTACCGACACTGAAGCTTTCTTT.

The rearrangement links TRBV5-5 to TRBJ1-1; D gene ambiguous. Germline CDR1 and CDR2: SGHKS and YYEKEE (reference sequence). CDR3 length equals 14 residues. Between the trimmed V and J ends, which lost 3 bases and 0 bases, there was a span of 9 bases. In DNA form, the CDR3 reads TGTGCCAGCAGCTATAAAGAGCTGAACACTGAAGCTTTCTTT. It specifies CASSYKELNTEAFF.

The chain has TRBV19 and TRBJ1-5, with D possibly matching TRBD1 (6 bases). Between the trimmed V and J ends, which lost 9 bases and 4 bases, there was a span of 19 bases. CDR3 length equals 15 residues. Germline values: CDR1 LNHDA, CDR2 SQIVND (reference sequence). DNA for the CDR3: TGTGCCAGCCAGTGGACAGTAGGAGTTAATCAGCCCCAGCATTTT. This sequence encodes CASQWTVGVNQPQHF.

The gene calls are TRBV30 and TRBJ1-6; 7 bases agree with TRBD1. Germline V gene data show CDR1 as GTSNPN and CDR2 as SVGIG (reference sequence). The CDR3 has 12 residues. The junction had 8 bases not matched to a gene; V was cut back by 4 bases and J by 14 bases. As DNA, the CDR3 is TGTGCCTGGACCCGGGACAGTTTAACCCTCCACTTT. This sequence encodes CAWTRDSLTLHF. Using reference TRBV30 and TRBJ1-6 for the parts outside the CDR3, the full variable domain is SQTIHQWPATLVQPVGSPLSLECTVEGTSNPNLYWYRQAAGRGLQLLFYSVGIGQISSEVPQNLSASRPQDRQFILSSKKLLLSDSGFYLCAWTRDSLTLHFGNGTRLTVT.

The chain is built from TRBV6-4 and TRBJ2-2, with D maybe TRBD2 (5 bases). Germline CDR1 reads MRHNA; CDR2 reads SNTAGT. The CDR3 extends over 14 amino acids. Between the trimmed V and J ends, which lost 6 bases and 6 bases, there was a span of 14 bases. This chain's CDR3 is CASSDPPGSGELFF. The CDR3 bases are TGTGCCAGCAGCGATCCGCCGGGATCCGGGGAGCTGTTTTTT.

The chain links TRBV5-4 to TRBJ2-1; D gene unclear. Per germline, CDR1 SGHNT and CDR2 YYREEE (reference sequence). This CDR3 has 14 residues. The ends were cut back, 7 bases at V and 6 bases at J, with 17 bases in the middle. DNA of the CDR3: TGTGCCAGCCGCAGGCCGGAAGGTCTCAATGAGCAGTTCTTC. Translating it yields CASRRPEGLNEQFF. Together with reference TRBV5-4 and TRBJ2-1, the CDR3 gives the full variable domain: ETGVTQSPTHLIKTRGQQVTLRCSSQSGHNTVSWYQQALGQGPQFIFQYYREEENGRGNFPPRFSGLQFPNYSSELNVNALELDDSALYLCASRRPEGLNEQFFGPGTRLTVL.

This clone was counted between two and nine times. The chain couples TRBV29-1 to TRBJ2-1, with 8 bases aligning to TRBD2. The V gene's germline CDR1 is SQVTM and CDR2 ANQGSEA. J gave up 7 bases and V 7 bases, and 18 bases lay outside the gene matches. The CDR3 totals 16 residues. CDR3 in amino acids: CSASRMSGGGRNEQFF. The CDR3 bases are TGCAGCGCCAGCCGCATGTCGGGGGGGGGAAGGAATGAGCAGTTCTTC.

This clone appeared a few times. The chain has TRBV27 and TRBJ2-1, with D maybe TRBD2 (5 bases). Per germline, CDR1 MNHEY and CDR2 SMNVEV (reference sequence). The CDR3 contains 17 residues. Trimming cost V 4 bases and J 7 bases, with 23 bases left between them. CDR3 coding DNA: TGTGCCAGCAGTTCCCCTAGCCAGGCTTCCCGGGTAAATGAGCAGTTCTTC. Residues: CASSSPSQASRVNEQFF.

J is TRBJ2-1 and V is TRBV15; TRBD2 aligns across 16 bases. From germline, CDR1 is LNHNV and CDR2 YYDKDF (reference sequence). The V gene end was trimmed by 6 bases and the J gene end by 9 bases; junction bases not matched to a gene: 5. The CDR3 consists of 15 residues. Written as DNA, the CDR3 is TGTGCCACCAGGCAGGGACTAGCGGGGGGGGTTGAGCAGTTCTTC. Translating it yields CATRQGLAGGVEQFF.